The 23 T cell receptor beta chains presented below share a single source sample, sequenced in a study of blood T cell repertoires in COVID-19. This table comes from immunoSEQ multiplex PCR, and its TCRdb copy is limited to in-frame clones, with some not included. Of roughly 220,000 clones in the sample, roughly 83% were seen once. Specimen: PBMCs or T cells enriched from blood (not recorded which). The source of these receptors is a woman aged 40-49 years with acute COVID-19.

The CDR3 region has the DNA TGTGCCAGCAGCCGAACCGGGACAGGGGTCGTGGATACGCAGTATTTT. Translated: CASSRTGTGVVDTQYF. The chain carries TRBV28 and TRBJ2-3, with 10 positions matching TRBD1. The trim removed 6 bases at V and 6 bases at J, leaving 12 bases unmatched. The V gene's germline CDR1 is MDHEN and CDR2 SYDVKM. The CDR3 totals 16 residues.

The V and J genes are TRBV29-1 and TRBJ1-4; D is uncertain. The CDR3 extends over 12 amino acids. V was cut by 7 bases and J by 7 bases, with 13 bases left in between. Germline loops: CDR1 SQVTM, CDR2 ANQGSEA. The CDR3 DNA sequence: TGCAGCGGACGGGATTCATTTGAAAAACTGTTTTTT. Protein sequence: CSGRDSFEKLFF. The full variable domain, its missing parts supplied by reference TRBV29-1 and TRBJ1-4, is SAVISQKPSRDICQRGTSLTIQCQVDSQVTMMFWYRQQPGQSLTLIATANQGSEATYESGFVIDKFPISRPNLTFSTLTVSNMSPEDSSIYLCSGRDSFEKLFFGSGTQLSVL.

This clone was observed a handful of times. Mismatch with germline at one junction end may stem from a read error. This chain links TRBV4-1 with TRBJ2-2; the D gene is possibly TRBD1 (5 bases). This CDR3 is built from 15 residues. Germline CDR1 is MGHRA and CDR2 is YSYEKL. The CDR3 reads CASSQGQSNTGELFF. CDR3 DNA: TGCGCCAGCAGCCAAGGACAGTCGAATACCGGGGAGCTGTTTTTT.

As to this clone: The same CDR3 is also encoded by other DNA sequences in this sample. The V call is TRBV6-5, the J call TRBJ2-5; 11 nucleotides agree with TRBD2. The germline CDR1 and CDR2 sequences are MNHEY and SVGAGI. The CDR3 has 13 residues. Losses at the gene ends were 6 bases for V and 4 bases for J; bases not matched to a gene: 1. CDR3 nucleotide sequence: TGTGCCAGCAGGCTAGCGGGAGGAGAGACCCAGTACTTC. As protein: CASRLAGGETQYF.

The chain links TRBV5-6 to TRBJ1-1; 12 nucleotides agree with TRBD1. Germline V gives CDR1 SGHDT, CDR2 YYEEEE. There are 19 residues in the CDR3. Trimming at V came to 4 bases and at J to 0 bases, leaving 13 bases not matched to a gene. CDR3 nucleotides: TGTGCCAGCAGCCCGCTACCGGGACAGGGGGCCGGGATGAACACTGAAGCTTTCTTT. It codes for CASSPLPGQGAGMNTEAFF.

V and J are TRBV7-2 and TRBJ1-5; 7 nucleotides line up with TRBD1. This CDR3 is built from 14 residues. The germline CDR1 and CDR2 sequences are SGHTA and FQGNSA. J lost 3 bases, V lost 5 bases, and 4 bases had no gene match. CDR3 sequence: CASSPGGNNQPQHF. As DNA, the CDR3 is TGTGCCAGCAGCCCAGGGGGAAACAATCAGCCCCAGCATTTT.

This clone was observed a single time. The CDR3 is CAITLQRSSYEQYF. The CDR3 coding sequence is TGTGCCATCACCCTACAGAGAAGCTCCTACGAGCAGTACTTC. This sequence joins TRBV10-3 and TRBJ2-7; D uncertain. The germline gives CDR1 ENHRY, CDR2 SYGVKD. The ends were cut back, 7 bases at V and 0 bases at J, with 13 bases in the middle. The CDR3 is made up of 14 amino acids.

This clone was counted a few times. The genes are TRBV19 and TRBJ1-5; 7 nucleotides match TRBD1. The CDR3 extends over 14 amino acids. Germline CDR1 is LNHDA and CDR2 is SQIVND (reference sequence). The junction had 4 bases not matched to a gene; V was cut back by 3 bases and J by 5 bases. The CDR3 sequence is CASSIGTADQPQHF. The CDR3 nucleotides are TGTGCCAGTAGTATTGGGACAGCCGATCAGCCCCAGCATTTT.

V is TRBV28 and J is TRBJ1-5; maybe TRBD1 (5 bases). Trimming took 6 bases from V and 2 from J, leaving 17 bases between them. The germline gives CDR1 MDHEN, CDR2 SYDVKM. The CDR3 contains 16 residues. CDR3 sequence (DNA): TGTGCCAGCAGAACAAACTCAGGGTCGGGCAATCAGCCCCAGCATTTT. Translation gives CASRTNSGSGNQPQHF.

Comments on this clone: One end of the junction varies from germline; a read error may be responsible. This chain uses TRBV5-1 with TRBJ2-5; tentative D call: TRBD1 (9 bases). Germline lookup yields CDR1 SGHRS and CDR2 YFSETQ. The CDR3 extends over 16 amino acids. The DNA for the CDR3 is TGCGCCCGCAGCCCGGGGGGGACAGGGAACCAAGAGACCCAGTACTTC. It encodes CARSPGGTGNQETQYF.

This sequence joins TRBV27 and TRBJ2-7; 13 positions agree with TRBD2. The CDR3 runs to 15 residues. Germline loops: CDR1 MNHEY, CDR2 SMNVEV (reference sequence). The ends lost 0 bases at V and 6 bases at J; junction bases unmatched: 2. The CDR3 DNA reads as TGTGCCAGCAGTTTATCCACTAGCGGGAGGGTCGAGCAGTACTTC. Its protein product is CASSLSTSGRVEQYF.

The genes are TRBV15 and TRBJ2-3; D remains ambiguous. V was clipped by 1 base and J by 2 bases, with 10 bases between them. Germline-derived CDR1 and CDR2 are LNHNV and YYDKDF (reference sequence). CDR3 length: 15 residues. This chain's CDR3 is CATSRVRVDTDTQYF. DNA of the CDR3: TGTGCCACCAGCAGAGTACGCGTTGACACAGATACGCAGTATTTT. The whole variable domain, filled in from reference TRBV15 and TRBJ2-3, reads DAMVIQNPRYQVTQFGKPVTLSCSQTLNHNVMYWYQQKSSQAPKLLFHYYDKDFNNEADTPDNFQSRRPNTSFCFLDIRSPGLGDTAMYLCATSRVRVDTDTQYFGPGTRLTVL.

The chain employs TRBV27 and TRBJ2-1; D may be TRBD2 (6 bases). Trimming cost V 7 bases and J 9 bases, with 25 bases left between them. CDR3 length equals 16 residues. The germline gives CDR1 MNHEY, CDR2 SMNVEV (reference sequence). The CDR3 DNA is TGTGCCAGCATTCGCGGGTTCAACCGGGACTGGGGTGAGCAGTTCTTC. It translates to CASIRGFNRDWGEQFF.

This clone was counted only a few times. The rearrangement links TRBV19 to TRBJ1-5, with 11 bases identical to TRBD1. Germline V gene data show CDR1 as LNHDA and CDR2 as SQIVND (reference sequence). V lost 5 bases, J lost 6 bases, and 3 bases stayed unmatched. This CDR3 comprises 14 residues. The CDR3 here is CASSLGQGGQPQHF. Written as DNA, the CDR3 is TGTGCCAGTAGTTTGGGACAGGGGGGTCAGCCCCAGCATTTT.

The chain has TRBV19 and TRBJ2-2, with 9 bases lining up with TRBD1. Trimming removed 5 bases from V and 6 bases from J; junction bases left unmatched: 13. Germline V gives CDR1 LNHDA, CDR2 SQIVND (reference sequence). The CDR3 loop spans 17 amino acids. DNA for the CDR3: TGTGCCAGTAGTCCCCTAGGGACAGGGAAATTGGCCGGGGAGCTGTTTTTT. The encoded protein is CASSPLGTGKLAGELFF.

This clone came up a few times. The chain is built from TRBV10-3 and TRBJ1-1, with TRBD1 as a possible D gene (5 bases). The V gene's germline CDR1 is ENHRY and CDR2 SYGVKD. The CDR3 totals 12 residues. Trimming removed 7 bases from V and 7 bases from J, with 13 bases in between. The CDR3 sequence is CAIKEGTLEAFF. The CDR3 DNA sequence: TGTGCCATCAAGGAGGGGACGCTTGAAGCTTTCTTT.

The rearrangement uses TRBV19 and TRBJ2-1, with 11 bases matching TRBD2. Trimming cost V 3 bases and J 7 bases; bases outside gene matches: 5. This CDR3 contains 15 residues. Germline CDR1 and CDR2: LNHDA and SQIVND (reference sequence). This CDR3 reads CASSIGTSGLNEQFF. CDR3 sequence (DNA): TGTGCCAGTAGTATCGGGACTAGCGGACTTAATGAGCAGTTCTTC.

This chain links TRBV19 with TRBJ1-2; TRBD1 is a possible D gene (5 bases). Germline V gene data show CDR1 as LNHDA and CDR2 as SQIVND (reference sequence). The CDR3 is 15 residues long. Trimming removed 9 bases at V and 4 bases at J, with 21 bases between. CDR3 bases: TGTGCCAGCTCCAATGAGGGACGCGGGGCCTATGGCTACACCTTC. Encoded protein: CASSNEGRGAYGYTF.

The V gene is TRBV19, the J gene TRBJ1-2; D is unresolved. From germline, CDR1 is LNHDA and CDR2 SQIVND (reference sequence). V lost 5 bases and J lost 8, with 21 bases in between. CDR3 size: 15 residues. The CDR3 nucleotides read TGTGCCAGTAGTCCCCGAGAGGGCCTCCTAAAAGGCTACACCTTC. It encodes CASSPREGLLKGYTF.

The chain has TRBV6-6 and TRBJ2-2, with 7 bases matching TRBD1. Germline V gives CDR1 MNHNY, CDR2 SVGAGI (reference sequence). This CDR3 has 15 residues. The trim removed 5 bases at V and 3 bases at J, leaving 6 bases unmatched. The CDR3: CASSLRGQHTGELFF. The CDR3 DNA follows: TGTGCCAGCAGTCTTCGGGGACAGCACACCGGGGAGCTGTTTTTT.

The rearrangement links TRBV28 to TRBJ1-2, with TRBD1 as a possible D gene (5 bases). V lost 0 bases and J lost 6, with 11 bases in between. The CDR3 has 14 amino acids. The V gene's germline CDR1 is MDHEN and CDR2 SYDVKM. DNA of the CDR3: TGTGCCAGCAGTTTATGGCAGGGTGACGATGGCTACACCTTC. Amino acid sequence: CASSLWQGDDGYTF.

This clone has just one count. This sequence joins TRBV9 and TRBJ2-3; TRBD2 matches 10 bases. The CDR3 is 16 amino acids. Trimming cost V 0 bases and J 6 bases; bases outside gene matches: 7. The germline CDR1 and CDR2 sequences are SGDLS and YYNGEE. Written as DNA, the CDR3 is TGTGCCAGCAGCGTAGGAGCTAGCGGGAGTGGTGATACGCAGTATTTT. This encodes CASSVGASGSGDTQYF. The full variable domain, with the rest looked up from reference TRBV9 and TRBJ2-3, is DSGVTQTPKHLITATGQRVTLRCSPRSGDLSVYWYQQSLDQGLQFLIQYYNGEERAKGNILERFSAQQFPDLHSELNLSSLELGDSALYFCASSVGASGSGDTQYFGPGTRLTVL.

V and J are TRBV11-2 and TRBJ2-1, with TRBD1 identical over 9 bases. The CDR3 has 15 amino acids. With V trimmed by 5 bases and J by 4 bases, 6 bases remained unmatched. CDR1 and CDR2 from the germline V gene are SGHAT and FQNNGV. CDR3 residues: CASSPGTGWYNEQFF. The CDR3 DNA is TGTGCCAGCAGCCCGGGGACAGGGTGGTACAATGAGCAGTTCTTC.